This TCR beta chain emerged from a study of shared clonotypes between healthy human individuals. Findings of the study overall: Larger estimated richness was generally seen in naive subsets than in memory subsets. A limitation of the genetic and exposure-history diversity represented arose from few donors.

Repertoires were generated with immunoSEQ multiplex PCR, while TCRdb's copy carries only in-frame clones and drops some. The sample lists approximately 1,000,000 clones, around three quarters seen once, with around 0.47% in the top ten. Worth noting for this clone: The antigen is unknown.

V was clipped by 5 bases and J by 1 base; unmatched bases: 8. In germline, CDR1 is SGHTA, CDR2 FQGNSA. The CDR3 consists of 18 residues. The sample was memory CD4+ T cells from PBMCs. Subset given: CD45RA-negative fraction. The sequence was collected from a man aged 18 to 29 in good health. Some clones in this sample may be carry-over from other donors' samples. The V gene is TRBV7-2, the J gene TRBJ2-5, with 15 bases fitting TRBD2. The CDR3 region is CASSLAGTSGRSQETQYF. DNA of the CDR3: TGTGCCAGCAGCCTCGCCGGGACTAGCGGGAGGAGCCAAGAGACCCAGTACTTC.